These T cell receptor beta chains were read from a single sample in a study of shared clonotypes between healthy human individuals. Using immunoSEQ multiplex PCR, the repertoire was profiled, and TCRdb retains in-frame clones only, with some absent. The data contain some 630,000 clones, around 72% of them singletons. Material for sequencing was memory CD4+ T cells sorted from blood. All receptors derive from a woman aged 25 to 39 in good health. The CDR3 runs from the conserved cysteine through the conserved F or W. The D gene is left open where the match is weak. Expanded clones get a size class; other rows say once, few or many, or leave the size out.

>TRBJ2-1|NA|TRBV5-4|TRBD1
CASSHQARDRVSYNEQFF
>TRBJ2-7|NA|TRBV23-1|NA
CASRPPSGASSYEQYF
>TRBJ2-5|NA|TRBV30|TRBD2
CAWVIAGEGETQYF
>TRBJ2-3|NA|TRBV7-3|NA
CASSFTGSVTDTQYF
>TRBJ2-5|NA|TRBV11-2|TRBD1
CASILTGGETQYF
>TRBJ2-1|NA|TRBV11-1|NA
CASGVGPYNEQFF
>TRBJ2-2|NA|TRBV5-4|TRBD2
CASSPTSGRALGELFF
>TRBJ1-5|NA|TRBV10-3|TRBD1
CAIRQQGDNQPQHF
>TRBJ1-2|few|TRBV4-1|NA
CASSQGTYPWGYTF
>TRBJ2-1|few|TRBV21-1|NA
CASSKKGHVRYNEQFF
>TRBJ2-7|NA|TRBV5-1|NA
CASSRTVGRFSYEQYF
>TRBJ2-3|once|TRBV28|TRBD2
CASSFTSGSNTDTQYF
>TRBJ2-3|NA|TRBV6-5|NA
CASSSPGTDTQYF
>TRBJ2-7|NA|TRBV6-6|NA
CASSQDSHEQYF
>TRBJ2-7|NA|TRBV28|NA
CASSTQGLTSSYEQYF
>TRBJ2-7|NA|TRBV18|TRBD1
CASSPQGEYHEQYF
>TRBJ2-3|NA|TRBV20-1|NA
CSANYLDTQYF
>TRBJ1-1|NA|TRBV6-5|NA
CASSYTGRTEAFF
>TRBJ2-1|NA|TRBV7-8|NA
CASSNFLGDGNEQFF
>TRBJ2-5|NA|TRBV30|TRBD1
CAWGQVQETQYF
>TRBJ2-2|few|TRBV28|TRBD1
CASSSPGQGAVTGELFF
>TRBJ2-7|NA|TRBV15|NA
CATSRLAPPYEQYF
>TRBJ2-7|many|TRBV2|NA
CASSQTRNEQYF
>TRBJ2-7|once|TRBV28|NA
CASSVGVLTYEQYF
>TRBJ1-3|NA|TRBV11-2|NA
CASSLAGAGNTIYF
>TRBJ1-1|once|TRBV30|NA
CAWSVLRAEAFF
>TRBJ2-1|few|TRBV18|TRBD2
CASSPQLSGRASNEQFF
>TRBJ2-1|NA|TRBV7-7|TRBD2
CASSPRLAGGSNNEQFF
>TRBJ2-1|NA|TRBV5-1|TRBD1
CASSLGQGYNEQFF
>TRBJ2-3|NA|TRBV6-5|TRBD2
CASSYGTSGDPDTQYF
>TRBJ2-1|NA|TRBV5-1|NA
CASSLWAGNNEQFF
>TRBJ2-6|NA|TRBV30|NA
CAWSSSGANVLTF
>TRBJ2-2|NA|TRBV25-1|TRBD2
CASTFGGAGELFF
>TRBJ2-1|NA|TRBV19|TRBD2
CASSGELTSGKNEQFF
>TRBJ1-5|NA|TRBV5-6|NA
CASSLGGRLDQPQHF
>TRBJ2-2|NA|TRBV7-7|TRBD2
CASSLAGTSGNTGELFF
>TRBJ2-1|NA|TRBV30|NA
CAWLHPGTLTSSYNEQFF
>TRBJ2-5|NA|TRBV29-1|NA
CSVRGNQETQYF
>TRBJ2-3|few|TRBV19|NA
CASSIVLDTQYF
>TRBJ2-5|NA|TRBV5-4|NA
CASSYEGGTRAQYF
>TRBJ2-3|NA|TRBV6-7|TRBD2
CASSYYIAGVVCWPKSKTDTQYF
>TRBJ1-5|NA|TRBV7-3|TRBD1
CASSLVSRQGAGQPQHF
>TRBJ2-7|once|TRBV7-9|TRBD2
CASSLDLAGNYEQYF
>TRBJ1-3|NA|TRBV10-2|NA
CASSATGWGNTIYF
>TRBJ2-4|NA|TRBV6-1|NA
CASSVYGTAKNIQYF
>TRBJ2-5|NA|TRBV20-1|NA
CSASPDETQYF
>TRBJ1-1|NA|TRBV19|NA
CASSIESRANTEAFF
>TRBJ2-7|NA|TRBV28|TRBD1
CASSFRQGAREQYF
>TRBJ1-4|NA|TRBV5-4|NA
CASSFGDARRGNEKLFF
>TRBJ1-1|many|TRBV7-2|NA
CASSLVGGARTEAFF
>TRBJ1-1|NA|TRBV5-6|NA
CASSLFGDGVLTEAFF